The rows below give T cell receptor beta chains drawn from one sample of a study of blood T cell repertoires in COVID-19. Some clones are missing from TCRdb's copy, which holds only in-frame ones; the method was immunoSEQ multiplex PCR. The sample includes 200,000 to 250,000 clones, around 80% of them seen just once. Input material: peripheral blood. The receptors stem from a human donor in a cohort sampled during active COVID-19. Both conserved end residues are part of each CDR3. Each record gives: V gene, clone size, J gene, D gene, CDR3 DNA, CDR3 protein. The D gene is left open where the match is weak. Size tells how often a clone was seen (once, few, many) or the class of an expanded clone, and some rows leave it out.

V: TRBV3-1/TRBV3-2
size: -
J: TRBJ2-7
D: -
DNA: TGTGCCAGCAGCCAAGATGCGGGGAGCTCCTACGAGCAGTACTTC
CDR3: CASSQDAGSSYEQYF

V: TRBV10-3
size: -
J: TRBJ1-6
D: -
DNA: TGTGCCATCAGCCCGGGAGGGACGGATAATTCACCCCTCCACTTT
CDR3: CAISPGGTDNSPLHF

V: TRBV2
size: few
J: TRBJ1-5
D: -
DNA: TGTGCCAGCAGGGCAGGGGCAAGGAGGCCCCAGCATTTT
CDR3: CASRAGARRPQHF

V: TRBV30
size: -
J: TRBJ2-7
D: TRBD1
DNA: TGTGCCTGGAGTGAGACAGGGCACTACGAGCAGTACTTC
CDR3: CAWSETGHYEQYF

V: TRBV5-1
size: -
J: TRBJ2-7
D: -
DNA: TGCGCCAGCAGCGGGGGACTGTCTACGCCCTACGAGCAGTACTTC
CDR3: CASSGGLSTPYEQYF

V: TRBV6-5
size: -
J: TRBJ2-7
D: TRBD1
DNA: TGTGCCAGCAGTTACTCCATTGGGCAGGGGGACGAGCAGTACTTC
CDR3: CASSYSIGQGDEQYF

V: TRBV27
size: -
J: TRBJ2-3
D: -
DNA: TGTGCCAGCAGTGACCGCGGCAGGGGCACAGATACGCAGTATTTT
CDR3: CASSDRGRGTDTQYF

V: TRBV10-2
size: -
J: TRBJ2-3
D: TRBD2
DNA: TGCGCCAGCAAACCGGGAGGTACAGATACGCAGTATTTT
CDR3: CASKPGGTDTQYF

V: TRBV7-2
size: -
J: TRBJ2-7
D: TRBD2
DNA: TGTGCCAGCAGCCGCGCCGGCGGGAGGGCTAACTACGAGCAGTACTTC
CDR3: CASSRAGGRANYEQYF

V: TRBV28
size: -
J: TRBJ1-3
D: TRBD1
DNA: TGTGCCAGCAGCATTCCGGGACAGGGTTCTGGAAACACCATATATTTT
CDR3: CASSIPGQGSGNTIYF

V: TRBV2
size: -
J: TRBJ1-5
D: TRBD1
DNA: TGTGCCAGCAGTGAAGGGGACAGGTTGAGCAATCAGCCCCAGCATTTT
CDR3: CASSEGDRLSNQPQHF

V: TRBV5-1
size: once
J: TRBJ2-2
D: TRBD2
DNA: TGCGCCAGCAGCCCGGGACTAGCGGGGTCGGCGAACACCGGGGAGCTGTTTTTT
CDR3: CASSPGLAGSANTGELFF

V: TRBV24-1
size: -
J: TRBJ2-3
D: TRBD1
DNA: TGTGCCACCAGTGATGCCGGGACAGGGGGCACAGATACGCAGTATTTT
CDR3: CATSDAGTGGTDTQYF

V: TRBV27
size: -
J: TRBJ2-1
D: TRBD2
DNA: TGTGCCAGCAGTCGCTCCGGGACTAGACGTATTGAGCAGTTCTTC
CDR3: CASSRSGTRRIEQFF

V: TRBV5-1
size: -
J: TRBJ2-2
D: -
DNA: TGCGCCAGCAGCTCAGGGGAGTTGAACACCGGGGAGCTGTTTTTT
CDR3: CASSSGELNTGELFF

V: TRBV7-9
size: -
J: TRBJ2-1
D: TRBD2
DNA: TGTGCCAGCAGCTTAGAGCCTAGCGGGAGTAATGAGCAGTTCTTC
CDR3: CASSLEPSGSNEQFF

V: TRBV6-2/TRBV6-3
size: -
J: TRBJ2-5
D: -
DNA: TGTGCCAGCAGTTACCCTTCAGAGACCCAGTACTTC
CDR3: CASSYPSETQYF

V: TRBV11-2
size: -
J: TRBJ2-3
D: -
DNA: TGTGCCAGCAGCTCATGGGTCGGGGGTCCCGCAGATACGCAGTATTTT
CDR3: CASSSWVGGPADTQYF

V: TRBV18
size: -
J: TRBJ1-2
D: TRBD1
DNA: TGTGCCAGCTCACACGGACAGGGGTCTCGCTACACCTTC
CDR3: CASSHGQGSRYTF

V: TRBV7-8
size: -
J: TRBJ1-2
D: TRBD1
DNA: TGTGCCAGCAGCTGGGGGACAGGGGCTAGCTTTGGCTACACCTTC
CDR3: CASSWGTGASFGYTF

V: TRBV30
size: -
J: TRBJ1-1
D: TRBD1
DNA: TGTGCCTGGAGTGTCAACAGGGGGCTAGGGGCTTTCTTT
CDR3: CAWSVNRGLGAFF

V: TRBV15
size: -
J: TRBJ2-7
D: TRBD1
DNA: TGTGCCACCAGCATCGGACAGGGCGGCTACGAGCAGTACTTC
CDR3: CATSIGQGGYEQYF

V: TRBV10-2
size: -
J: TRBJ2-4
D: TRBD2
DNA: TGCGCCAGCAGTGATTTGGGGGGGGTAGCCAAAAACATTCAGTACTTC
CDR3: CASSDLGGVAKNIQYF

V: TRBV23-1
size: -
J: TRBJ2-4
D: -
DNA: TGCGCCAGCAGTCAATCGTCACTTCTCCTAGCCAAAAACATTCAGTACTTC
CDR3: CASSQSSLLLAKNIQYF

V: TRBV27
size: -
J: TRBJ2-2
D: TRBD1
DNA: TGTGCCAGCAGTCCGGCATGGGGACAGGGGAACACCGGGGAGCTGTTTTTT
CDR3: CASSPAWGQGNTGELFF

V: TRBV29-1
size: few
J: TRBJ2-1
D: -
DNA: TGCAGCGCCGAGTCGAATGAGCAGTTCTTC
CDR3: CSAESNEQFF

V: TRBV5-8
size: medium-sized
J: TRBJ2-5
D: TRBD2
DNA: TGTGCCAGCAGCTGGGGACTAGGAGGAGAGACCCAGTACTTC
CDR3: CASSWGLGGETQYF

V: TRBV6-5
size: -
J: TRBJ2-7
D: -
DNA: TGTGCCAGCAGCCGAGGGAGGTACGAGCAGTACTTC
CDR3: CASSRGRYEQYF

V: TRBV30
size: once
J: TRBJ2-3
D: TRBD2
DNA: TGTGCCTGGAGTGTAGGGAGGGCTAGCGGGAGGCACGTGGATACGCAGTATTTT
CDR3: CAWSVGRASGRHVDTQYF

V: TRBV11-2
size: few
J: TRBJ2-4
D: -
DNA: TGTGCCAGCAGCTTAGACAGAAACATTCAGTACTTC
CDR3: CASSLDRNIQYF

V: TRBV2
size: -
J: TRBJ1-2
D: -
DNA: TGTGCCAGCAGTGAAGGAATAAGACAGGCCGTTGGTGGCTACACCTTC
CDR3: CASSEGIRQAVGGYTF

V: TRBV12-3/TRBV12-4
size: once
J: TRBJ2-7
D: -
DNA: TGTGCCAGCAGTCCGGAGACCTACGAGCAGTACTTC
CDR3: CASSPETYEQYF

V: TRBV18
size: medium-sized
J: TRBJ1-1
D: -
DNA: TGTGCCAGCTCGCTTCAGGGGAATTCTGAAGCTTTCTTT
CDR3: CASSLQGNSEAFF

V: TRBV6-6
size: -
J: TRBJ2-3
D: TRBD2
DNA: TGTGCCAGCAGGAGCGGGACCGGGGTGTATACGCAGTATTTT
CDR3: CASRSGTGVYTQYF

V: TRBV5-1
size: -
J: TRBJ2-1
D: -
DNA: TGCGCCAGCAACCCTTGGGGGCAGACGAATGAGCAGTTCTTC
CDR3: CASNPWGQTNEQFF

V: TRBV18
size: -
J: TRBJ1-1
D: -
DNA: TGTGCCAGCTCGCGGGGAGGGAGGCGGAACACTGAAGCTTTCTTT
CDR3: CASSRGGRRNTEAFF

V: TRBV19
size: -
J: TRBJ2-1
D: -
DNA: TGTGCCAGTAGGGAGGGTTTGGGCGGGCGCTGGTTCTTC
CDR3: CASREGLGGRWFF

V: TRBV4-1
size: -
J: TRBJ2-7
D: TRBD1
DNA: TGCGCCAGCAGCCGCGGACAGGGGAGTGACTACGAGCAGTACTTC
CDR3: CASSRGQGSDYEQYF

V: TRBV28
size: few
J: TRBJ2-1
D: -
DNA: TGTGCCAGCACCCTCCCAGGGGAGGGCTTTAATGAGCAGTTCTTC
CDR3: CASTLPGEGFNEQFF

V: TRBV7-9
size: few
J: TRBJ1-2
D: -
DNA: TGTGCCAGCAGCTTAGATAGCTATGGCTACACCTTC
CDR3: CASSLDSYGYTF

V: TRBV7-2
size: -
J: TRBJ1-6
D: -
DNA: TGTGCCAGCAGCTTAGTGGGCAGGTGGGCCTATAATTCACCCCTCCACTTT
CDR3: CASSLVGRWAYNSPLHF

V: TRBV6-5
size: -
J: TRBJ2-7
D: TRBD2
DNA: TGTGCCAGCAGAACGACTAGCGGGTACGAGCAGTACTTC
CDR3: CASRTTSGYEQYF

V: TRBV5-1
size: -
J: TRBJ1-1
D: -
DNA: TGCGCCAGCAGCATCTCGACAGTGAACACTGAAGCTTTCTTT
CDR3: CASSISTVNTEAFF

V: TRBV19
size: -
J: TRBJ2-7
D: -
DNA: TGTGCCAGTAGTGCGGACACGAGTGACTACGAGCAGTACTTC
CDR3: CASSADTSDYEQYF

V: TRBV4-2
size: -
J: TRBJ2-2
D: TRBD1
DNA: TGTGCCAGCAGCCGCCGGGACAGGGAGGGCACCGGGGAGCTGTTTTTT
CDR3: CASSRRDREGTGELFF

V: TRBV11-2
size: many
J: TRBJ1-5
D: -
DNA: TGTGCCAGCAGCCCCGACTCGGGGCCCCAGCATTTT
CDR3: CASSPDSGPQHF

V: TRBV27
size: -
J: TRBJ2-7
D: -
DNA: TGTGCCAGCAGGTCCCTTTCCGGTAGCTCCTACGAGCAGTACTTC
CDR3: CASRSLSGSSYEQYF

V: TRBV27
size: -
J: TRBJ2-1
D: -
DNA: TGTGCCAGCAGTAGACAGGGAGGTCGCGGCAATGAGCAGTTCTTC
CDR3: CASSRQGGRGNEQFF

V: TRBV28
size: -
J: TRBJ2-7
D: -
DNA: TGTGCCAGCAAAAGCCGGTTGGGGGGGCTGTTTCCCCACGAGCAGTACTTC
CDR3: CASKSRLGGLFPHEQYF

V: TRBV6-6
size: -
J: TRBJ2-6
D: -
DNA: TGTGCCAGCAGCCCACCCCGGAGCTCTGGGGCCAACGTCCTGACTTTC
CDR3: CASSPPRSSGANVLTF